These 15 T cell receptor beta chains came from one sample sequenced in a study of identical twins (dated by TCRdb to 2015 to 2016). Library preparation was by 5' RACE. The sequencing machine was an Illumina HiSeq 2000. TCRdb itself trimmed the public reads at Q25 with fastp, ran MiXCR and retained productive beta chains. Entries are consolidated by CDR3 protein sequence, retaining the most common genes and DNA. The sample table lists 570,000 or so distinct CDR3 sequences, nearly 10% of them with a count of one. The ten top clones hold approximately 3.2% of the sample. This sample also appeared in a second study, on yellow fever vaccine responses in identical twins.

Sequenced material: PBMCs. These receptors were obtained from a woman aged 18 to 35 in good health.

This chain links TRBV20-1 with TRBJ2-7, with unresolved D. CDR3 length equals 11 residues. Trimming left V 0 bases short and J 13 bases short, with 13 bases between. Germline V CDR1 and CDR2: DFQATT, SNEGSKA (reference sequence). The CDR3 DNA is TGCAGTGCTAGAGATCTGGGGTTTCTATACTTC. It yields the protein CSARDLGFLYF.

This chain joins TRBV19 and TRBJ2-3, with 14 bases fitting TRBD2. The germline V gene encodes CDR1 LNHDA and CDR2 SQIVND (reference sequence). This CDR3 has 18 residues. V lost 6 bases, J lost 0 bases, and 8 bases stayed unmatched. CDR3 sequence: CASRPGTSGGFSTDTQYF. The CDR3 DNA follows: TGTGCCAGTAGACCTGGGACTAGCGGGGGCTTTAGCACAGATACGCAGTATTTT. Complete variable domain (other parts from reference TRBV19 and TRBJ2-3): DGGITQSPKYLFRKEGQNVTLSCEQNLNHDAMYWYRQDPGQGLRLIYYSQIVNDFQKGDIAEGYSVSREKKESFPLTVTSAQKNPTAFYLCASRPGTSGGFSTDTQYFGPGTRLTVL.

In this sample, this clonotype turned up a few times. The chain recombines TRBV27 with TRBJ2-7; 7 nucleotides match TRBD1. In germline, CDR1 is MNHEY, CDR2 SMNVEV (reference sequence). The CDR3 length is 18 residues. V was pared by 4 bases and J by 0 bases, with 15 bases of the junction left unmatched. CDR3: CASSSALAGQADSYEQYF. CDR3 bases: TGTGCCAGCAGTTCAGCCTTAGCCGGACAGGCCGACTCCTACGAGCAGTACTTC.

The V call is TRBV7-8, the J call TRBJ2-1; 7 positions agree with TRBD2. CDR3 length: 15 amino acids. J was trimmed by 9 bases and V by 2 bases; bases with no gene match: 10. Germline values: CDR1 SGHVS, CDR2 FQNEAQ. In DNA, the CDR3 is TGTGCCAGCAGCTTATTAGCGGGCCCACACCTTGAGCAGTTCTTC. The encoded protein is CASSLLAGPHLEQFF.

This clonotype turned up a few times. The chain carries TRBV30 and TRBJ2-2; the D is unclear. The ends were cut back, 3 bases at V and 0 bases at J, with 11 bases in the middle. This CDR3 is built from 15 residues. Germline lookup yields CDR1 GTSNPN and CDR2 SVGIG (reference sequence). CDR3 sequence reads: CAWRIPPANTGELFF. CDR3 DNA sequence: TGTGCCTGGAGGATCCCACCCGCGAACACCGGGGAGCTGTTTTTT.

This clonotype was seen ten or more times. This chain uses TRBV29-1 with TRBJ2-1; TRBD2 aligns across 10 bases. CDR3 length: 14 residues. The V gene's germline CDR1 is SQVTM and CDR2 ANQGSEA. J gave up 5 bases and V 2 bases, and 3 bases lay outside the gene matches. The CDR3 reads CSVETSGTNNEQFF. The CDR3 region has the DNA TGCAGCGTTGAAACTAGCGGGACAAACAATGAGCAGTTCTTC.

This clonotype was counted between two and nine times. The V call is TRBV6-2 or TRBV6-3, the J call TRBJ2-7; weak D call: TRBD2 (6 bases). V gave up 0 bases and J gave up 5 bases, with 8 bases separating them. The germline V gene has CDR1 MNHEY and CDR2 SVGEGT. The CDR3 totals 13 residues. The CDR3 sequence is CASSYSTSNEQYF. The CDR3 DNA sequence: TGTGCCAGCAGTTACTCGACTAGTAACGAGCAGTACTTC.

This clonotype was seen at least ten times. The gene calls are TRBV5-5 and TRBJ2-7, with no clear D. Per germline, CDR1 SGHKS and CDR2 YYEKEE (reference sequence). Trimming removed 0 bases at V and 2 bases at J, with 9 bases between. The CDR3 runs to 14 residues. The DNA of the CDR3 is TGTGCCAGCAGCTTGGAGGCGGTTACCTACGAGCAGTACTTC. Its protein product is CASSLEAVTYEQYF.

This clonotype came up a few times. The chain employs TRBV27 and TRBJ2-7, with D perhaps TRBD1 (6 bases). In germline, CDR1 is MNHEY, CDR2 SMNVEV (reference sequence). V was cut by 4 bases and J by 4 bases, with 11 bases left in between. The CDR3 is 13 amino acids. The CDR3 nucleotides are TGTGCCAGCAGTTACCGGGACAATTACGAGCAGTACTTC. As protein: CASSYRDNYEQYF.

This clonotype was found many times. This rearrangement joins TRBV12-3 or TRBV12-4 to TRBJ2-2, with D hard to call. V dropped 6 bases and J dropped 0 bases, with 11 bases sitting between them. This CDR3 comprises 15 residues. The DNA of the CDR3 is TGTGCCAGCAGGCCAGACATCTCGAACACCGGGGAGCTGTTTTTT. Its translation: CASRPDISNTGELFF.

This clonotype was counted many times. The CDR3 region is CASKVGTTSYNEQFF. The CDR3 nucleotides read TGTGCCAGCAAAGTCGGGACTACCTCCTACAATGAGCAGTTCTTC. The V call is TRBV2, the J call TRBJ2-1; TRBD2 aligns across 7 bases. Per the germline V gene, CDR1 is SNHLY and CDR2 is FYNNEI. The CDR3 length is 15 residues. Trimming took 7 bases from V and 0 from J; bases not matched to a gene: 6.

This clonotype was observed many times. The chain has TRBV6-2 or TRBV6-3 and TRBJ2-2, with 13 bases that match TRBD2. CDR3 length: 18 residues. V gave up 1 base and J gave up 3 bases; unmatched junction bases: 5. CDR1 and CDR2 (germline): MNHEY, SVGEGT. The CDR3 sequence is CASSYLLAGGPDTGELFF. CDR3 sequence (DNA): TGTGCCAGCAGTTACTTACTAGCGGGAGGGCCCGACACCGGGGAGCTGTTTTTT.

This clonotype was recorded a few times. The chain couples TRBV12-3 or TRBV12-4 to TRBJ2-5; 10 bases map to TRBD1. V shed 1 base, J shed 3 bases, and the junction held 5 bases outside the gene matches. The CDR3 spans 16 residues. The CDR3 loop is CASSLGVGTGEETQYF. CDR3 sequence (DNA): TGTGCCAGCAGTTTAGGGGTCGGGACAGGGGAAGAGACCCAGTACTTC.

This clonotype has a handful of counts. This chain connects TRBV4-2 to TRBJ2-1; TRBD1 agrees at 11 bases. With V trimmed by 0 bases and J by 9 bases, 7 bases remained unmatched. The CDR3 sequence is 16 residues long. Germline CDR1 and CDR2: LGHNA and YNFKEQ. CDR3 residues: CASSQDAGTGGFEQFF. CDR3 nucleotides: TGTGCCAGCAGCCAAGACGCCGGGACAGGGGGTTTTGAGCAGTTCTTC.

V usage is TRBV6-6 and J usage is TRBJ2-5, with D hard to call. There are 12 residues in the CDR3. CDR1 and CDR2 (germline): MNHNY, SVGAGI (reference sequence). V dropped 8 bases and J dropped 5 bases, with 12 bases sitting between them. CDR3 coding DNA: TGTGCCAGCTCGGAGCGTTGGGAGACCCAGTACTTC. Its translation is CASSERWETQYF.